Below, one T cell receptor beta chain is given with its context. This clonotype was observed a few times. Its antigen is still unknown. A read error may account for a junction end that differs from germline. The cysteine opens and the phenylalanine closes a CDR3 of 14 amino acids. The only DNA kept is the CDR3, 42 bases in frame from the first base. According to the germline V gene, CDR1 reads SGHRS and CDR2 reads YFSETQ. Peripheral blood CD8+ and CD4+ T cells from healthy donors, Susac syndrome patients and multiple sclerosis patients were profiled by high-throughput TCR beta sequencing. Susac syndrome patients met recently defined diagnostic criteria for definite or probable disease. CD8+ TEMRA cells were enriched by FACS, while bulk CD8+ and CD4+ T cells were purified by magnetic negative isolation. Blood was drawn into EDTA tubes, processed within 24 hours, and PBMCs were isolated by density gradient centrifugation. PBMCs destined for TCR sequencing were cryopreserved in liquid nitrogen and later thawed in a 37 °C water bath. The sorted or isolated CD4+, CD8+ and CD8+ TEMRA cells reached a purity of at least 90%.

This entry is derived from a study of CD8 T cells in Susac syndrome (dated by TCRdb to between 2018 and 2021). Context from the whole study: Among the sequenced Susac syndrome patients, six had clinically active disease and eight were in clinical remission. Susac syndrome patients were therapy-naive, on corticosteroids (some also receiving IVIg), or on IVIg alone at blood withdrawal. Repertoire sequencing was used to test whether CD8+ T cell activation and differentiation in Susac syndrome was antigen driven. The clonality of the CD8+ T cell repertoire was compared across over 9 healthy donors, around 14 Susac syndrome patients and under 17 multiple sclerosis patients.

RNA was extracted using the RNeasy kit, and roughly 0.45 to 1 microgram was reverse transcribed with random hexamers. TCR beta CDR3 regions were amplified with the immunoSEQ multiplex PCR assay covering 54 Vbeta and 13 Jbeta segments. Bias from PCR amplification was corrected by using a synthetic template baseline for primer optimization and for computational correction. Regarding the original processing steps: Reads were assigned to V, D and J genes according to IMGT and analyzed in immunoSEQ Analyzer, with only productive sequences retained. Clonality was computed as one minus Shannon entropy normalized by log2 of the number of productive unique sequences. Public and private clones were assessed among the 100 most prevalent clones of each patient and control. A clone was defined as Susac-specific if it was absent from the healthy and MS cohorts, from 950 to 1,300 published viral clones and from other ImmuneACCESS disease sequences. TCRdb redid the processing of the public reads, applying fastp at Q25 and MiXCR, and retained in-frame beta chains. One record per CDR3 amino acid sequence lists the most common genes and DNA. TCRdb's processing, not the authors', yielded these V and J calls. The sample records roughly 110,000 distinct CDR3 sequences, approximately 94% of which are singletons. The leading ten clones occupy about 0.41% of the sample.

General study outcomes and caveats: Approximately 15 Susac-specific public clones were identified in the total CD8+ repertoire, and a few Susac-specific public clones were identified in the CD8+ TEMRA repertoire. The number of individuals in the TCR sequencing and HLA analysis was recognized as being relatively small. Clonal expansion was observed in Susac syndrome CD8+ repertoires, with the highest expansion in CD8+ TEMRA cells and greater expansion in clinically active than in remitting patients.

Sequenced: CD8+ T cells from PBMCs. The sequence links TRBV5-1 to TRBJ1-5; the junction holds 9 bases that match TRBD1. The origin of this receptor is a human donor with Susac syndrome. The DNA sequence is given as TGCGCCAGCAGTTTGGGACAGGGCGATCAGCCCCAGCATTTT. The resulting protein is CASSLGQGDQPQHF.